A selection of T cell receptor beta chains follows, all from one sample in a study of metastatic and nonmetastatic thyroid tumors. MiXCR was used by TCRdb to re-call the PCR reads. The sample holds 25,000 to 30,000 clones, roughly a quarter seen once. The source material was blood. These receptors were collected from a female donor with papillary thyroid cancer or a benign thyroid nodule (not recorded which). Some clones in this sample may be carry-over from other donors' samples. CDR3s include the opening cysteine and the closing phenylalanine or tryptophan.

>TRBV7-9
CASSPLPGGSAEAFF
>TRBV20-1
CSAETGFAQPQHF
>TRBV28
CASREFSNQPQHF
>TRBV5-1
CASSLGGTSRGNYEQYF
>TRBV14
CASSQEREYGYTF
>TRBV6-2/TRBV6-3
CSSSARAGTTDTQYF
>TRBV10-2
CASKRTSGRSGQETQYF
>TRBV10-2
CASSPTSGPSYEQYF
>TRBV28
CASSAQGGGRLYEQYF
>TRBV20-1
CSARMPRELNEQYF
>TRBV24-1
CATSDFGTSTDTQYF
>TRBV7-6
CASSSGGGRYEQYF
>TRBV7-9
CASSLGGTDTQYF
>TRBV28
CASSYPGQGDIQYF
>TRBV5-1
CASANHPPNYEQYF
>TRBV20-1
CSARTGGANNSPLHF
>TRBV19
CASSTGDYGYTF